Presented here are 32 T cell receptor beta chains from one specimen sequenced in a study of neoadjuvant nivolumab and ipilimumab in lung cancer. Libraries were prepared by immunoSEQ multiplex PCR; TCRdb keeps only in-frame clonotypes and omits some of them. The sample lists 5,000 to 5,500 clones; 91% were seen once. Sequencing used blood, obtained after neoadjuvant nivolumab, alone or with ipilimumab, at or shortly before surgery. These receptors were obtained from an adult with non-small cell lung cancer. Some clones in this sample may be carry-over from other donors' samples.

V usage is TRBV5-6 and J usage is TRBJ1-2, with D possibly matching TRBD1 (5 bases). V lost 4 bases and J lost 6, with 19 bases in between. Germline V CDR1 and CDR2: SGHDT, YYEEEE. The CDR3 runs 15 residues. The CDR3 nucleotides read TGTGCCAGCAGCGCCGGGAGGGGCAGGGCCCATGGCTACACCTTC. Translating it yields CASSAGRGRAHGYTF.

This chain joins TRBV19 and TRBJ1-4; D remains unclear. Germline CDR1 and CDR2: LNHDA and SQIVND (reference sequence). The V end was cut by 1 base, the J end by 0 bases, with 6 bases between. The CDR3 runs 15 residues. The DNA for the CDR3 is TGTGCCAGTAGTATAGCTGGCGCAACTAATGAAAAACTGTTTTTT. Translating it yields CASSIAGATNEKLFF.

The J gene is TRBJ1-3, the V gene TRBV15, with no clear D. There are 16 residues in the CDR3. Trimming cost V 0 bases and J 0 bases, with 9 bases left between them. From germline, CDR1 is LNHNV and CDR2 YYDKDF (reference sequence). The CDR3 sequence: CATSRDRGGSGNTIYF. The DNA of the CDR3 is TGTGCCACCAGCAGAGATCGGGGTGGCTCTGGAAACACCATATATTTT.

CDR3 protein: CASSIGSGNEQFF. The CDR3 region has the DNA TGCGCCAGCAGCATTGGATCGGGCAATGAGCAGTTCTTC. The chain carries TRBV5-1 and TRBJ2-1; D call uncertain. This CDR3 has 13 residues. CDR1 and CDR2 (germline): SGHRS, YFSETQ. Trimming cost V 4 bases and J 6 bases, with 11 bases left between them.

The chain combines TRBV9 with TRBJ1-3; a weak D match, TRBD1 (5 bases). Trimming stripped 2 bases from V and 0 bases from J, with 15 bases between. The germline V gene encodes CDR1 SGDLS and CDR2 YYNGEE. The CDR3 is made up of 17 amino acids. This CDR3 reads CASSVTGTPSSGNTIYF. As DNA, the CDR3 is TGTGCCAGCAGCGTTACAGGAACACCTAGCTCTGGAAACACCATATATTTT.

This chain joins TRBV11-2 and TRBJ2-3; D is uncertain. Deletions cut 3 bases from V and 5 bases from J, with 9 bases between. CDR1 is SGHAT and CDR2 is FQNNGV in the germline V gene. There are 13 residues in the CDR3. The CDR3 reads CASSFSDQDTQYF. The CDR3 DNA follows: TGTGCCAGCAGCTTTTCGGACCAAGATACGCAGTATTTT.

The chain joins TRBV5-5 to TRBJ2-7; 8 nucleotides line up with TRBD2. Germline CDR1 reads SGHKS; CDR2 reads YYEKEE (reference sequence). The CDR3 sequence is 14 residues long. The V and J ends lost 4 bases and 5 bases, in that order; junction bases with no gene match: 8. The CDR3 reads CASSPRTSQDEQYF. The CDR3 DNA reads TGTGCCAGCAGCCCAAGGACTAGCCAAGACGAGCAGTACTTC.

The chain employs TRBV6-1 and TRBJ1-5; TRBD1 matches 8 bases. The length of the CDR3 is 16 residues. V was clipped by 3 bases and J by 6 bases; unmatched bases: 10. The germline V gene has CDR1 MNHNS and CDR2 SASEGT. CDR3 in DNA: TGTGCCAGCAGTGACTTCCTTGGACAGGGTTCTCAGCCCCAGCATTTT. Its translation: CASSDFLGQGSQPQHF.

The DNA of the CDR3 is TGTGCCAGCAGCCGTTGGACTAGCGGAGCTTCTAGCACAGATACGCAGTATTTT. This codes for CASSRWTSGASSTDTQYF. The chain links TRBV7-6 to TRBJ2-3; 10 bases match TRBD2. CDR1 and CDR2 from the germline V gene are SGHVS and FNYEAQ. This CDR3 has 18 amino acids. The V segment lost 5 bases and the J segment 0 bases; nucleotides outside the gene matches: 11.

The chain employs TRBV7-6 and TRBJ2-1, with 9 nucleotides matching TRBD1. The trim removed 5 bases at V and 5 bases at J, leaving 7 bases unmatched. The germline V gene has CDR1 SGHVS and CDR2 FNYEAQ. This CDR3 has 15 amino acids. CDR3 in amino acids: CASSLTGGSDNEQFF. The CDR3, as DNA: TGTGCCAGCAGCCTAACAGGGGGCTCGGACAATGAGCAGTTCTTC.

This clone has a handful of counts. CDR3 protein: CATVDREGNTIYF. The CDR3 DNA follows: TGTGCCACCGTGGACAGGGAAGGAAACACCATATATTTT. The rearrangement links TRBV10-3 to TRBJ1-3; 8 positions match TRBD1. The CDR3 sequence is 13 residues long. V gave up 10 bases and J gave up 4 bases; unmatched junction bases: 6. Germline V gene sequence: CDR1 ENHRY, CDR2 SYGVKD.

The CDR3 nucleotides are TGCGCCAGCAGCTTGGCGGCAGGACGGATCTCTGGGGCCAACGTCCTGACTTTC. Translated, it gives CASSLAAGRISGANVLTF. The rearrangement joins TRBV5-1 to TRBJ2-6; D is uncertain. Germline values: CDR1 SGHRS, CDR2 YFSETQ. The CDR3 length is 18 residues. Trimming pared 0 bases from V and 0 bases from J, leaving 13 bases between. Together with reference TRBV5-1 and TRBJ2-6, the CDR3 gives the full variable domain: KAGVTQTPRYLIKTRGQQVTLSCSPISGHRSVSWYQQTPGQGLQFLFEYFSETQRNKGNFPGRFSGRQFSNSRSEMNVSTLELGDSALYLCASSLAAGRISGANVLTFGAGSRLTVL.

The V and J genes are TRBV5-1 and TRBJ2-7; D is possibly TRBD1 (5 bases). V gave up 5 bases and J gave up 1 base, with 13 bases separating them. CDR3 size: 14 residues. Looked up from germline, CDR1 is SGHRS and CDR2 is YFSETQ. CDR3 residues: CASRGRGLSYEQYF. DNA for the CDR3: TGCGCCAGCAGGGGTAGGGGTTTATCCTACGAGCAGTACTTC.

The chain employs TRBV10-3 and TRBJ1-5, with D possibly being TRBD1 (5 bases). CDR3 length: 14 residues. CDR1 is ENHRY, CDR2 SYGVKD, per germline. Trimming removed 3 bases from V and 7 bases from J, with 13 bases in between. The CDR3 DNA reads TGTGCCATCAGTGACCCGGGGGATAGGCAGCCCCAGCATTTT. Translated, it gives CAISDPGDRQPQHF.

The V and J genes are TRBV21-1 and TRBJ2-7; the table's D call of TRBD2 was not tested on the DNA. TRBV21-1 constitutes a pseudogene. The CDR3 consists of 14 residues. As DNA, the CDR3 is TGTGCCAGCAGCAAAGGTGGTCGAGACTACGAGCAGTACTTC. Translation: CASSKGGRDYEQYF.

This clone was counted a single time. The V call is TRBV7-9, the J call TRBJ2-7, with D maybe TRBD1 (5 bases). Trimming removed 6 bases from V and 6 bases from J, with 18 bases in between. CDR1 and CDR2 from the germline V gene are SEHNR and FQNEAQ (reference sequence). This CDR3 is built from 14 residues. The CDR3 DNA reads TGTGCCAGCAGTAATCCCTTGGGGCCTCTCGAGCAGTACTTC. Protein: CASSNPLGPLEQYF.

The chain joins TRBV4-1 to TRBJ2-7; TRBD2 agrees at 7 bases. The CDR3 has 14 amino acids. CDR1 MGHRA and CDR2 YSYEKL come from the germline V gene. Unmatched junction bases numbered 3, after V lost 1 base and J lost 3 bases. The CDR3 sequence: CASSQGTRNYEQYF. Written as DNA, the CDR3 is TGCGCCAGCAGCCAAGGGACTAGGAACTACGAGCAGTACTTC.

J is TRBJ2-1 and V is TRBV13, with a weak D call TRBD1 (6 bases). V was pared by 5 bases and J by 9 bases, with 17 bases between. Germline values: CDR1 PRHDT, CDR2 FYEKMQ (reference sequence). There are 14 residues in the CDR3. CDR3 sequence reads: CASSARGLVIEQFF. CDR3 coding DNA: TGTGCCAGCAGCGCCAGGGGCCTTGTCATTGAGCAGTTCTTC.

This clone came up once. The CDR3 DNA reads as TGTGCCAGCAGCTTAGGGTTCAGAGAGAACACTGAAGCTTTCTTT. Translating it yields CASSLGFRENTEAFF. V and J are TRBV7-8 and TRBJ1-1, with D uncertain. V shed 1 base and J shed 1 base, with 10 bases lying between them. CDR1 is SGHVS and CDR2 is FQNEAQ in the germline V gene. The CDR3 contains 15 residues.

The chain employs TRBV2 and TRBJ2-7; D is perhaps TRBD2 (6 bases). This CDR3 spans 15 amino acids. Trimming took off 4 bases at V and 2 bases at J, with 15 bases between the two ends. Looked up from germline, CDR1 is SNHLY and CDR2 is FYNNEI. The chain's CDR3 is CASSAEGTKAYEQYF. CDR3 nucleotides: TGTGCCAGCAGTGCGGAGGGGACGAAGGCCTACGAGCAGTACTTC.

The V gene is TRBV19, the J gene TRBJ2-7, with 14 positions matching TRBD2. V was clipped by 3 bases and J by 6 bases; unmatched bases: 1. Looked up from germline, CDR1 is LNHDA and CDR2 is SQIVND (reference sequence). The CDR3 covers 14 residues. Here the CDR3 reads CASSMGLAGAEQYF. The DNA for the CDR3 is TGTGCCAGTAGTATGGGACTAGCGGGAGCCGAGCAGTACTTC.

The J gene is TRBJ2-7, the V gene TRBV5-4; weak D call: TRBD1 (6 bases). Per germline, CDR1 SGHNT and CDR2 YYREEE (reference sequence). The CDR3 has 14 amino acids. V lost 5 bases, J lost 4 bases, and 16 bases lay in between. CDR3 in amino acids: CASRPSGQQYEQYF. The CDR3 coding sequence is TGTGCCAGCAGACCCTCGGGACAACAATACGAGCAGTACTTC.

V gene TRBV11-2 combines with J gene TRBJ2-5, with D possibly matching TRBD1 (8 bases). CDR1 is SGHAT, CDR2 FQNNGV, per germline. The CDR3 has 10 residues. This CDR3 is CDTGGAPQYF. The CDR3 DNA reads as TGTGATACAGGGGGGGCGCCCCAGTACTTC.

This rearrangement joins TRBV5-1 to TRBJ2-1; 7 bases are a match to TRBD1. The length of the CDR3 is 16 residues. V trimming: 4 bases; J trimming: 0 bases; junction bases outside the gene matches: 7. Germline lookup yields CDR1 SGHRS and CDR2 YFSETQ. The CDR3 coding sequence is TGCGCCAGCAGCCAATTACAGGGGTCCTCCTACAATGAGCAGTTCTTC. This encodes CASSQLQGSSYNEQFF.

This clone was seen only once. CDR3 bases: TGTGCCATCAGTGAGTCGCATGGCTACACCTTC. Its protein product is CAISESHGYTF. The chain carries TRBV10-3 and TRBJ1-2; D uncertain. The V gene's germline CDR1 is ENHRY and CDR2 SYGVKD. Deletions cut 0 bases from V and 6 bases from J, with 2 bases between. This CDR3 region has 11 residues.

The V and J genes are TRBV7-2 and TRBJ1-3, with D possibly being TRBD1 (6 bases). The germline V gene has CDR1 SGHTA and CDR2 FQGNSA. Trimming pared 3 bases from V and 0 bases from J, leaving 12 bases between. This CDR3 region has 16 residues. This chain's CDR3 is CASSFGQQSSGNTIYF. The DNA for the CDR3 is TGTGCCAGCAGCTTCGGACAGCAGAGCTCTGGAAACACCATATATTTT.

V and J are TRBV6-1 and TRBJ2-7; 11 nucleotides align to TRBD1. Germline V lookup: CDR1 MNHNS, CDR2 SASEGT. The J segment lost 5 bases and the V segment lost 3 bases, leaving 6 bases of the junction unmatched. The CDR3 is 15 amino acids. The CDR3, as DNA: TGTGCCAGCAGTGAGGGGACAGGGGGTCGTCACGAGCAGTACTTC. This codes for CASSEGTGGRHEQYF.

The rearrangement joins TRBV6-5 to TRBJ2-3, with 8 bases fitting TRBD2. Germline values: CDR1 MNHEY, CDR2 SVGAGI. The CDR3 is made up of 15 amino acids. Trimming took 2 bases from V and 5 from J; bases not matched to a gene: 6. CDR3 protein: CASSYGAGAGDTQYF. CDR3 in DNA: TGTGCCAGCAGTTACGGAGCGGGAGCGGGAGATACGCAGTATTTT.

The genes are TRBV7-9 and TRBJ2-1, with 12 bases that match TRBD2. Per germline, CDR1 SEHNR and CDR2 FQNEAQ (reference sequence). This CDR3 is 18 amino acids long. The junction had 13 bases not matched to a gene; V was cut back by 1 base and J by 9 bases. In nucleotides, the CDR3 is TGTGCCAGCAGCTTAGAGTCGGGAACTAGCGGGAGGATAAGTGAGCAGTTCTTC. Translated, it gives CASSLESGTSGRISEQFF.

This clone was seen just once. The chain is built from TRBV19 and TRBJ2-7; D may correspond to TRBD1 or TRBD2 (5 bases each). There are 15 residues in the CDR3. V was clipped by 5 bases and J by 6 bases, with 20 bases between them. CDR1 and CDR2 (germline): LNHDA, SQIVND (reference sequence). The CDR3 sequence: CASSSAARETVEQYF. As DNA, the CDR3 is TGTGCCAGTAGTTCAGCGGCCAGGGAAACGGTCGAGCAGTACTTC. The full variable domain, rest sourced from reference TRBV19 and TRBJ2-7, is DGGITQSPKYLFRKEGQNVTLSCEQNLNHDAMYWYRQDPGQGLRLIYYSQIVNDFQKGDIAEGYSVSREKKESFPLTVTSAQKNPTAFYLCASSSAARETVEQYFGPGTRLTVT.

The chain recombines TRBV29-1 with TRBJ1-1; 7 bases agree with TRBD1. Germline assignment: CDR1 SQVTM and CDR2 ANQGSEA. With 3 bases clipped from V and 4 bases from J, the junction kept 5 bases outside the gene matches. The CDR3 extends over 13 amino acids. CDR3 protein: CSVDRSGGTEAFF. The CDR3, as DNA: TGCAGCGTTGATCGGTCAGGGGGCACTGAAGCTTTCTTT.

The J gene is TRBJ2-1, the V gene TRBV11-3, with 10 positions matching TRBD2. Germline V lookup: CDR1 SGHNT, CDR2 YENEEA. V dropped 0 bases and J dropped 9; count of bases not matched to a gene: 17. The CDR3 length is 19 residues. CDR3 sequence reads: CASSLDQGGSGRALGEQFF. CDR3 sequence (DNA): TGTGCCAGCAGCTTAGATCAAGGGGGAAGCGGGAGGGCCCTAGGTGAGCAGTTCTTC.